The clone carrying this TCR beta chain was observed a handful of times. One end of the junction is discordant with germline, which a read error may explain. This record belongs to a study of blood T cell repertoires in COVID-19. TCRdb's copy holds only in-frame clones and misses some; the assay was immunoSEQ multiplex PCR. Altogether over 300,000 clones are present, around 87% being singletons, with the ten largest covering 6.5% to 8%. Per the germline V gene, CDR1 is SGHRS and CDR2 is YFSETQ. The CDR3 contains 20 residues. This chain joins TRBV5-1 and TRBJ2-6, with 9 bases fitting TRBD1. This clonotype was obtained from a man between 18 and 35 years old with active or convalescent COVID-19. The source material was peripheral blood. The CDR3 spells CASSFNPSGQGIAGANVLTF. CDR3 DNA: TGCGCCAGCAGCTTCAACCCGTCGGGACAGGGCATTGCTGGGGCCAACGTGCTGACTTTC.